This passage covers 2 T cell receptor beta chains from one sample sequenced in a study of shared clonotypes between healthy human individuals. TCRdb's copy holds only in-frame clones and misses some; the assay was immunoSEQ multiplex PCR. The repertoire holds more than 400,000 clones, with roughly 80% as singletons. The specimen was PBMCs. These receptors were collected from a woman between 40 and 55 years old in good health. Some clones in this sample may be carry-over from other donors' samples.

This clone has only a few counts. V is TRBV28 and J is TRBJ1-2; perhaps TRBD1 as D (5 bases). CDR3 length: 15 amino acids. Germline V gives CDR1 MDHEN, CDR2 SYDVKM. V lost 1 base to trimming and J lost 8 bases, with 17 bases between them. DNA of the CDR3: TGTGCCAGCAGTTTATCGTGGGGGTTAGTAAACGGCTACACCTTC. It translates to CASSLSWGLVNGYTF.

V usage is TRBV5-1 and J usage is TRBJ1-4; 11 bases align to TRBD1. J lost 7 bases, V lost 4 bases, and 6 bases had no gene match. The germline V gene has CDR1 SGHRS and CDR2 YFSETQ. CDR3 length: 15 residues. The CDR3 DNA reads as TGCGCCAGCAGCCTGACCGGGACAGGGGGTGAAAAACTGTTTTTT. Protein product: CASSLTGTGGEKLFF.